This TCR beta chain appears in the sequencing data of a study of CD4 T cells in relation to SARS-CoV-2 and coronaviruses. Study-level information: ViraFEST: approximately 10-day antigen culture of PBMCs, then TCR beta CDR3 sequencing. Convalescent patients were fewer than ten males and a few females; two were Hispanic.

A note on this clone: Its antigen is unidentified.

Naive or memory CD4+ cells were cultured 1:1 with T cell-depleted PBMCs plus CEF. The CDR3 covers 13 residues. The germline V and J ends were trimmed by 3 bases and 6 bases, with 12 bases remaining between them. Method: immunoSEQ multiplex PCR; TCRdb's copy keeps in-frame clones and lacks some. The sample holds about 43,000 clones, more than 65% seen once. The chain is built from TRBV12-3 or TRBV12-4 and TRBJ2-7; TRBD1 is a possible D gene (5 bases). The clonotype originates from an adult with COVID-19. Input material: naive CD4+ T cells from PBMCs, cultured in vitro. Subset in this sample: naive CD4+ T cells isolated by negative enrichment. The CDR3 reads CASSLIREVEQYF. CDR3 coding DNA: TGTGCCAGCAGTTTGATCAGGGAAGTCGAGCAGTACTTC.